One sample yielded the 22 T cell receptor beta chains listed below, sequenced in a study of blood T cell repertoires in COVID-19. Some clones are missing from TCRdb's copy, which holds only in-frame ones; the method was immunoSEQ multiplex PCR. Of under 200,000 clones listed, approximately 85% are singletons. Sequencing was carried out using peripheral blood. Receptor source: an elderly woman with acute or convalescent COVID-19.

The CDR3 sequence is CASSEGANQPQHF. As DNA, the CDR3 is TGTGCCAGCTCCGAGGGGGCAAATCAGCCCCAGCATTTT. This rearrangement joins TRBV18 to TRBJ1-5; 7 positions agree with TRBD1. The CDR3 contains 13 residues. After removal of 6 bases from V and 4 bases from J, the junction contained 3 bases not matched to a gene. The V gene's germline CDR1 is KGHSH and CDR2 LQKENI.

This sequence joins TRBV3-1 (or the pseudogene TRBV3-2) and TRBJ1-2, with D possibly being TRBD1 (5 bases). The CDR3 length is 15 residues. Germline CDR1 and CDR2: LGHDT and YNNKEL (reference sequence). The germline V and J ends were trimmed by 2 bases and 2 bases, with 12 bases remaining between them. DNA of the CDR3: TGTGCCAGCAGCCAACGGGGGTTGAACAACTATGGCTACACCTTC. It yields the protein CASSQRGLNNYGYTF.

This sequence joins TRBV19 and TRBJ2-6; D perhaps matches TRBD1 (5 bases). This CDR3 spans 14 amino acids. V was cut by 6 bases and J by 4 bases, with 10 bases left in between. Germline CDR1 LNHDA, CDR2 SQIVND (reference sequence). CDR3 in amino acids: CASSSGSGANVLTF. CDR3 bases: TGTGCCAGTAGCTCAGGGTCCGGGGCCAACGTCCTGACTTTC.

The CDR3 protein is CASSSPQRNSYEQYF. In DNA form, the CDR3 reads TGTGCCAGCAGTTCTCCCCAGCGGAACTCCTACGAGCAGTACTTC. The V call is TRBV27, the J call TRBJ2-7; D possibly corresponds to TRBD2 (5 bases). The CDR3 loop spans 15 amino acids. V lost 4 bases, J lost 0 bases, and 13 bases lay in between. Germline CDR1 and CDR2: MNHEY and SMNVEV (reference sequence).

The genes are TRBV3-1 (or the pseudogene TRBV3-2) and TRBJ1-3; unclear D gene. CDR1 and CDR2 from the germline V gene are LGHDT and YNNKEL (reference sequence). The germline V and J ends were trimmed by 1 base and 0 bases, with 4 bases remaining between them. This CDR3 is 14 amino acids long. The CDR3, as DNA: TGTGCCAGCAGCCAAGTCCACTCTGGAAACACCATATATTTT. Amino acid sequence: CASSQVHSGNTIYF.

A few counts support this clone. The CDR3, as DNA: TGTGCCAGCTCACCAGGGGCAGGGGGCGCTTCCGGGGCCAACGTCCTGACTTTC. This sequence encodes CASSPGAGGASGANVLTF. This chain joins TRBV18 and TRBJ2-6, with TRBD1 matching over 8 bases. CDR3 length equals 18 residues. J gave up 4 bases and V 2 bases, and 10 bases lay outside the gene matches. The germline V gene encodes CDR1 KGHSH and CDR2 LQKENI.

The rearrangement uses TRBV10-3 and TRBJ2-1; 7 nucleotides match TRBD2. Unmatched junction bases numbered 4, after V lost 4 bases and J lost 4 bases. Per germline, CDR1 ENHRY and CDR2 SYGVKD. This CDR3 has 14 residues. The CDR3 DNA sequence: TGTGCCATCAGTGCTAGCGGAGGGTACAATGAGCAGTTCTTC. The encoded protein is CAISASGGYNEQFF.

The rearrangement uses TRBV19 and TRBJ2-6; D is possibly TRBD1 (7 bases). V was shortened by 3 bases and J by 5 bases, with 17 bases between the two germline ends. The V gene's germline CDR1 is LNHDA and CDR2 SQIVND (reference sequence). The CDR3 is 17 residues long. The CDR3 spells CASSIKGTAGWANVLTF. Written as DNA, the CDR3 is TGTGCCAGTAGTATTAAGGGGACAGCGGGTTGGGCCAACGTCCTGACTTTC. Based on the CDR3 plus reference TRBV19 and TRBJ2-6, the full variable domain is DGGITQSPKYLFRKEGQNVTLSCEQNLNHDAMYWYRQDPGQGLRLIYYSQIVNDFQKGDIAEGYSVSREKKESFPLTVTSAQKNPTAFYLCASSIKGTAGWANVLTFGAGSRLTVL.

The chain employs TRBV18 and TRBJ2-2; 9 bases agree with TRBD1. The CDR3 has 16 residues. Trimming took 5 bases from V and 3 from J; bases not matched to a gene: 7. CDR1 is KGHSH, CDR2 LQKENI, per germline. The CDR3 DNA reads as TGTGCCAGCTCAACTCTCCGGACAGGGGACACCGGGGAGCTGTTTTTT. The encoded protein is CASSTLRTGDTGELFF.

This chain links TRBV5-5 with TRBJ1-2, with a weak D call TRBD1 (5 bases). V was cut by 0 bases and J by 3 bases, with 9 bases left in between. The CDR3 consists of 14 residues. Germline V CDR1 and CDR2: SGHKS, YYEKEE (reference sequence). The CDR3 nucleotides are TGTGCCAGCAGCTTGGAGGGGCGCGACTATGGCTACACCTTC. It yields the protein CASSLEGRDYGYTF.

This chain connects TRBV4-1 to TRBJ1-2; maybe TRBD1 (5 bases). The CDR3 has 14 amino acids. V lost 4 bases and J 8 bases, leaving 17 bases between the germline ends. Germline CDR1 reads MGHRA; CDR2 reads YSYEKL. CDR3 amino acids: CASSLRREGGGYTF. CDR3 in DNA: TGCGCCAGCAGCCTTCGCAGGGAGGGTGGGGGCTACACCTTC.

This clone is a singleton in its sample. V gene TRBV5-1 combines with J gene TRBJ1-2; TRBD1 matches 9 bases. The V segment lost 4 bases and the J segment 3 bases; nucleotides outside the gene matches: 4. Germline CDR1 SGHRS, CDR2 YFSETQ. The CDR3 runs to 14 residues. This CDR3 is CASSQTGGHYGYTF. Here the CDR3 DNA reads TGCGCCAGCAGCCAGACAGGGGGTCACTATGGCTACACCTTC.

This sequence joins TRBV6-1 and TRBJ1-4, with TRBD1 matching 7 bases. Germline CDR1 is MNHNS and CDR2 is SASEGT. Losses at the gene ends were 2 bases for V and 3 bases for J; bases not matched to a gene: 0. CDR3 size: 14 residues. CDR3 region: CASSEQGANEKLFF. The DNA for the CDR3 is TGTGCCAGCAGTGAACAGGGGGCTAATGAAAAACTGTTTTTT.

The CDR3 protein is CASSEDSANTGELFF. In DNA, the CDR3 is TGTGCCAGCAGTGAAGATAGCGCGAACACCGGGGAGCTGTTTTTT. J is TRBJ2-2 and V is TRBV2; D is perhaps TRBD2 (5 bases). This CDR3 spans 15 amino acids. The V gene's germline CDR1 is SNHLY and CDR2 FYNNEI. Trimming shortened V by 1 base and J by 0 bases, and 6 bases separated the two germline ends.

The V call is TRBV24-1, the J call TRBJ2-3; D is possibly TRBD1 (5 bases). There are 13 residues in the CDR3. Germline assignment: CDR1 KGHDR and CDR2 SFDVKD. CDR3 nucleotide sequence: TGTGCGATACAGGATCCCTTCACAGATACGCAGTATTTT. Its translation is CAIQDPFTDTQYF.

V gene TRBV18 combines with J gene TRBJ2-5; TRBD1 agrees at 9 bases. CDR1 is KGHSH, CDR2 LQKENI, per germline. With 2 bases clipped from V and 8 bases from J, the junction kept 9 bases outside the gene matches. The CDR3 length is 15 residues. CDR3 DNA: TGTGCCAGCTCACCAACGCCGGGACAGGGTAATACCCAGTACTTC. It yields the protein CASSPTPGQGNTQYF. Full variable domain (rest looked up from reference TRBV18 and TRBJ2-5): NAGVMQNPRHLVRRRGQEARLRCSPMKGHSHVYWYRQLPEEGLKFMVYLQKENIIDESGMPKERFSAEFPKEGPSILRIQQVVRGDSAAYFCASSPTPGQGNTQYFGPGTRLLVL.

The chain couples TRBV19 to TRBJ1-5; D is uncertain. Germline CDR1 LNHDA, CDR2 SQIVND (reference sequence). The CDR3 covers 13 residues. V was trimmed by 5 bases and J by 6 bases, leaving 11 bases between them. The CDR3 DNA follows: TGTGCCAGTAGTTCCGTCCGCGGTCAGCCCCAGCATTTT. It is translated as CASSSVRGQPQHF.

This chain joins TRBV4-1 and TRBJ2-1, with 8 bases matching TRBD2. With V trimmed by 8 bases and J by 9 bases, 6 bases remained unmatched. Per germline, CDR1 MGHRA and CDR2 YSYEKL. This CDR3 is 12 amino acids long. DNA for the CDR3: TGCGCCAGCGCCGGGGGGGCTCGTGAGCAGTTCTTC. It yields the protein CASAGGAREQFF.

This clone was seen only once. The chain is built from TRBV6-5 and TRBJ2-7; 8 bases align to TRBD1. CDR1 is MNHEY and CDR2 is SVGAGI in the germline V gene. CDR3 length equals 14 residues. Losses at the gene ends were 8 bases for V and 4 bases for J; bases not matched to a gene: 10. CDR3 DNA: TGTGCCAGCGCTAGGACAGGGCCCCGTTACGAGCAGTACTTC. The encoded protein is CASARTGPRYEQYF.

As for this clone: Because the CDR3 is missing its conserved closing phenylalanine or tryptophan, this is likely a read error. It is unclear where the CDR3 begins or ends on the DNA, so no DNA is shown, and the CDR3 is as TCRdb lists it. CDR3 protein: CAVQTPGKLNS. The genes are TRBV6-5 and TRBJ1-2. Germline assignment: CDR1 MNHEY and CDR2 SVGAGI. The CDR3 length equals 11 residues, ends included.

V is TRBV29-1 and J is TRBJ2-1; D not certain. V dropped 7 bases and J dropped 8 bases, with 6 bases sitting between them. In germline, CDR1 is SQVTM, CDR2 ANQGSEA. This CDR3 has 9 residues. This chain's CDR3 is CSGGHEQFF. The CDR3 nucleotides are TGCAGCGGAGGCCATGAGCAGTTCTTC.

In DNA, the CDR3 is TGTGCCACCAGTGATTCAGGGGCTGGCAATCAGCCCCAGCATTTT. It yields the protein CATSDSGAGNQPQHF. The chain carries TRBV24-1 and TRBJ1-5; TRBD1 is a possible D gene (6 bases). CDR3 length: 15 amino acids. Trimming left V 2 bases short and J 2 bases short, with 9 bases between. Germline values: CDR1 KGHDR, CDR2 SFDVKD.